This is a list of T cell receptor beta chains from one sample in a study of regulatory T cells in long-lasting Graves disease. TCRdb re-called the multiplex PCR reads through MiXCR, storing one row per CDR3 protein. The data show about 660,000 distinct CDR3 sequences, with around 30% seen just once and 42% held by the top ten. Here the sequenced sample was peripheral blood mononuclear cells (PBMCs), taken when the disease was refractory, from a patient treated with antithyroid drugs. Receptors were obtained from a female donor with Graves disease. Both conserved end residues are part of each CDR3. Each record gives: V gene, clone size, J gene, D gene, CDR3 DNA, CDR3 protein. The D gene is left open where the match is weak. A row's size may be missing; if present it is once, few, many or a size class.

v_call: TRBV2; clone_size: many; j_call: TRBJ2-2; d_call: .; cdr3_nt: TGTGCCAGCAGTGAAAACTACCTGAACACCGGGGAGCTGTTTTTT; cdr3_aa: CASSENYLNTGELFF
v_call: TRBV6-1; clone_size: .; j_call: TRBJ2-4; d_call: TRBD1; cdr3_nt: TGTGCCAGCACTCGCGGGACAGGGAACATTCAGTACTTC; cdr3_aa: CASTRGTGNIQYF
v_call: TRBV5-1; clone_size: few; j_call: TRBJ1-1; d_call: .; cdr3_nt: TGCGCCAGCAGCTTCCCCCCGACGGGAGGTTGGAACACTGAAGCTTTCTTT; cdr3_aa: CASSFPPTGGWNTEAFF
v_call: TRBV12-3/TRBV12-4; clone_size: many; j_call: TRBJ1-2; d_call: .; cdr3_nt: TGTGCCAGCACCCCCTCCGCAGCCAGAGGTGGCTACACCTTC; cdr3_aa: CASTPSAARGGYTF
v_call: TRBV27; clone_size: many; j_call: TRBJ1-5; d_call: .; cdr3_nt: TGTGCCAGCAGTTTATCGGGTCGTGGAACACTGGGGAGCAATCAGCCCCAGCATTTT; cdr3_aa: CASSLSGRGTLGSNQPQHF
v_call: TRBV5-4; clone_size: few; j_call: TRBJ1-6; d_call: .; cdr3_nt: TGTGCCAGCAGCGTACAGGGAGGTAATTCACCCCTCCACTTT; cdr3_aa: CASSVQGGNSPLHF
v_call: TRBV12-3/TRBV12-4; clone_size: few; j_call: TRBJ2-2; d_call: TRBD1; cdr3_nt: TGTGCCAGCAAACCAAGGGGGACAGGGGGGAACACCGGGGAGCTGTTTTTT; cdr3_aa: CASKPRGTGGNTGELFF
v_call: TRBV30; clone_size: .; j_call: TRBJ2-6; d_call: .; cdr3_nt: TGTGCCTGGAGTGTACTTGCTGGGGCCAACGTCCTGACTTTC; cdr3_aa: CAWSVLAGANVLTF
v_call: TRBV12-5; clone_size: .; j_call: TRBJ2-2; d_call: .; cdr3_nt: TGTGCTAGTGCTACCAAGACAGAAAACACCGGGGAGCTGTTTTTT; cdr3_aa: CASATKTENTGELFF
v_call: TRBV4-1; clone_size: .; j_call: TRBJ1-1; d_call: .; cdr3_nt: TGCGCCAGCAGCCAAAACAGGGTCACTGAAGCTTTCTTT; cdr3_aa: CASSQNRVTEAFF
v_call: TRBV20-1; clone_size: .; j_call: TRBJ1-6; d_call: .; cdr3_nt: TGCAGTGCTAGAGCTGGGGGGAAGGGTTCACCCCTCCACTTT; cdr3_aa: CSARAGGKGSPLHF
v_call: TRBV28; clone_size: .; j_call: TRBJ1-1; d_call: .; cdr3_nt: TGTGCCAGCAGTTTTCGACAGAGGGTGGGAACTGAAGCTTTCTTT; cdr3_aa: CASSFRQRVGTEAFF
v_call: TRBV6-1; clone_size: .; j_call: TRBJ2-7; d_call: .; cdr3_nt: TGTGCCAGCAGCGTCGGACTCCCCCACGAGCAGTACTTC; cdr3_aa: CASSVGLPHEQYF
v_call: TRBV20-1; clone_size: many; j_call: TRBJ1-2; d_call: TRBD1; cdr3_nt: TGCATAAGCAGGGGGCGTGGTGGCTACACCTTC; cdr3_aa: CISRGRGGYTF
v_call: TRBV15; clone_size: .; j_call: TRBJ1-5; d_call: .; cdr3_nt: TGTGCCACCAGCAGCAAACAGGGCCGTAGCAATCAGCCCCAGCATTTT; cdr3_aa: CATSSKQGRSNQPQHF
v_call: TRBV10-1; clone_size: .; j_call: TRBJ1-1; d_call: .; cdr3_nt: TGCGCCAGCGGTGACCGGGGCAGGGACACTGAAGCTTTCTTT; cdr3_aa: CASGDRGRDTEAFF
v_call: TRBV18; clone_size: many; j_call: TRBJ1-2; d_call: .; cdr3_nt: TGTGCCAGCAGCCCGACGGACTATGGCTACACCTTC; cdr3_aa: CASSPTDYGYTF